This T cell receptor (beta chain) was profiled in a study of molecular identifiers for immune sequencing clone quantification. J was trimmed by 8 bases and V by 10 bases; bases with no gene match: 6. The CDR3 is made up of 11 amino acids. The germline CDR1 and CDR2 sequences are MNHEY and SVGAGI. Libraries of naive CD8 T cells were made from around 20,000 to 1,000,000 sorted cells. They used 10%, 30% or 50% RNA. Sorting selected naive CD8 T cells with a CD8+CD4-CCR7+CD45RA+ phenotype. TCRdb reprocessed the PCR reads with MiXCR, giving one entry per CDR3 protein. The sample holds 600,000 to 650,000 distinct CDR3 sequences, 15% to 20% seen once. This clonotype was picked up many times.

The sequence came from a human donor in good health. Some libraries in this study had Jurkat cell RNA spiked in. The specimen was naive CD8+ T cells from blood, with Jurkat cell RNA spiked in. Stated subset: FACS-sorted CD8+CD4-CCR7+CD45RA+ naive T cells. This chain uses TRBV6-5 with TRBJ1-2; TRBD1 agrees at 8 bases. This CDR3 reads CATETGGGYTF. The CDR3 DNA is TGTGCCACGGAAACAGGGGGAGGCTACACCTTC.